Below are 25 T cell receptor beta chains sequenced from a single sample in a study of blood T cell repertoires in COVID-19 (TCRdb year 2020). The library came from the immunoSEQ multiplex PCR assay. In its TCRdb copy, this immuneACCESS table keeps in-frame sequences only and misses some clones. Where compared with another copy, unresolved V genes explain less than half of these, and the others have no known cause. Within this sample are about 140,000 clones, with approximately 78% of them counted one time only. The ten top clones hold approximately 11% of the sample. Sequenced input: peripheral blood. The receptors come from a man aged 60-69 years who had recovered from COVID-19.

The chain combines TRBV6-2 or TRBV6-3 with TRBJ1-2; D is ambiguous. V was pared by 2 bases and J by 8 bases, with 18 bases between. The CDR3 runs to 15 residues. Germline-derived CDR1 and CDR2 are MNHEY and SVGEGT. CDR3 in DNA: TGTGCCAGCAGTTACGGCCGGACCGGCCGGGAGGGCTACACCTTC. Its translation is CASSYGRTGREGYTF.

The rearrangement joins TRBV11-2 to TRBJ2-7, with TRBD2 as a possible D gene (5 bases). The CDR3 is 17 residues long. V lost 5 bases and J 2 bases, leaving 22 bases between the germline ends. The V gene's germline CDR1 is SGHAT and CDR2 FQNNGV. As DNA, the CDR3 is TGTGCCAGCAGCACACTCAAGCGGCAAGGCCGCACCTACGAGCAGTACTTC. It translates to CASSTLKRQGRTYEQYF.

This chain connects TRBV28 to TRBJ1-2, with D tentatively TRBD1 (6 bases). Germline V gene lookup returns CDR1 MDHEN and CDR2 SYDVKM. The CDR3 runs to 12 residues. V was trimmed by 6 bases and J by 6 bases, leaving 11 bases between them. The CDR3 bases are TGTGCCAGCAGGTTGGGGGCACATGGCTACACCTTC. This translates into CASRLGAHGYTF.

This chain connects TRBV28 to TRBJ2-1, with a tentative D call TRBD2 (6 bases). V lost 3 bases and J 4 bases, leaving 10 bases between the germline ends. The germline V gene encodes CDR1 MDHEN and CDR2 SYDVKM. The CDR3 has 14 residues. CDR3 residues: CASSFRRGYNEQFF. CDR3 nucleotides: TGTGCCAGCAGTTTTCGGCGGGGTTACAATGAGCAGTTCTTC. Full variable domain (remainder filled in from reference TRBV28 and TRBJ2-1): DVKVTQSSRYLVKRTGEKVFLECVQDMDHENMFWYRQDPGLGLRLIYFSYDVKMKEKGDIPEGYSVSREKKERFSLILESASTNQTSMYLCASSFRRGYNEQFFGPGTRLTVL.

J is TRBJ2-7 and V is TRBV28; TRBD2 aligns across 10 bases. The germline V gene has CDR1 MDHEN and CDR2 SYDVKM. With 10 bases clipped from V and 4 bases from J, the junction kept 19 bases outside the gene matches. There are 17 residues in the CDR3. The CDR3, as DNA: TGTGCCATCACTGGGGCCCCCGGGACTAGCGCCCCTTACGAGCAGTACTTC. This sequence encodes CAITGAPGTSAPYEQYF.

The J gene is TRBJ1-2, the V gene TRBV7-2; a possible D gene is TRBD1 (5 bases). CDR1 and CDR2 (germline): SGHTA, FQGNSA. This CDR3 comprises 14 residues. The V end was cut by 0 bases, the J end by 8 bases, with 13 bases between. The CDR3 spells CASSLARAGQGYTF. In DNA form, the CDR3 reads TGTGCCAGCAGCTTAGCCAGGGCCGGGCAAGGCTACACCTTC.

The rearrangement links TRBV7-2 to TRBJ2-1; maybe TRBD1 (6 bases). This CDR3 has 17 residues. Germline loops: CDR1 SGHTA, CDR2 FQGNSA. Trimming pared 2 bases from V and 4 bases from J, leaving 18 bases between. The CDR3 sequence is CASSLKSRQELYNEQFF. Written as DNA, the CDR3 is TGTGCCAGCAGCTTAAAGTCCCGACAGGAGCTTTACAATGAGCAGTTCTTC.

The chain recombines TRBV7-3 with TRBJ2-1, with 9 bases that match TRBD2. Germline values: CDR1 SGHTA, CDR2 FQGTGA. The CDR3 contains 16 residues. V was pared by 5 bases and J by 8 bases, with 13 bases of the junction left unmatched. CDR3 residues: CASSPLPGLAHDEQFF. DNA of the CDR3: TGTGCCAGCAGCCCCCTTCCGGGACTAGCCCACGATGAGCAGTTCTTC.

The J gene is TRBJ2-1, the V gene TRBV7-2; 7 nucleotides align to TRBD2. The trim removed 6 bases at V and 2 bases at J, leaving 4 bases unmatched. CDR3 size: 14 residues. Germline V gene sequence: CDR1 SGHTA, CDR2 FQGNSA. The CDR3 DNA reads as TGTGCCAGCAGTCAAGGACTAGCCTACAATGAGCAGTTCTTC. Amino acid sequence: CASSQGLAYNEQFF. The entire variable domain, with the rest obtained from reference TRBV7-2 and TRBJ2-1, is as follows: GAGVSQSPSNKVTEKGKDVELRCDPISGHTALYWYRQSLGQGLEFLIYFQGNSAPDKSGLPSDRFSAERTGGSVSTLTIQRTQQEDSAVYLCASSQGLAYNEQFFGPGTRLTVL.

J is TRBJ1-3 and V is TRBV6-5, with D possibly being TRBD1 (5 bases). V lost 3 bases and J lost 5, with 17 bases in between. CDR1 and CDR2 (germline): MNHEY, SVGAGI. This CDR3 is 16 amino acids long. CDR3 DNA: TGTGCCAGCAGTTATAGACCGGGGGGTCTGCGAAACACCATATATTTT. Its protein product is CASSYRPGGLRNTIYF.

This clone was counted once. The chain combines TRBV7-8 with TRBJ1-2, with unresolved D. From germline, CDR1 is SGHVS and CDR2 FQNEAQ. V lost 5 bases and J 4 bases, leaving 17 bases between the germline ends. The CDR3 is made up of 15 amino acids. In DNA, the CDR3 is TGTGCCAGCAGCCGAGAACTGCCGAATGGCTATGGCTACACCTTC. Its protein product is CASSRELPNGYGYTF. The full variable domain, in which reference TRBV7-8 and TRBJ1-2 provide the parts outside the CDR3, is GAGVSQSPRYKVAKRGQDVALRCDPISGHVSLFWYQQALGQGPEFLTYFQNEAQLDKSGLPSDRFFAERPEGSVSTLKIQRTQQEDSAVYLCASSRELPNGYGYTFGSGTRLTVV.

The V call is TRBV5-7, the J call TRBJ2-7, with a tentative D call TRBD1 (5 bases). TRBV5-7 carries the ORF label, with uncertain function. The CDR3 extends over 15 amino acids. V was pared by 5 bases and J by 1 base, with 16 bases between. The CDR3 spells CASRSGWGSSYEQYF. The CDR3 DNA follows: TGTGCCAGCAGGTCCGGGTGGGGCAGTTCCTACGAGCAGTACTTC.

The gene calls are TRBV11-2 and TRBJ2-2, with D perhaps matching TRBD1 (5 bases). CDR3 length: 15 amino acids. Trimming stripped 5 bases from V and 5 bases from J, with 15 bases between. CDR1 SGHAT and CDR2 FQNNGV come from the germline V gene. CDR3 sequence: CASSVRTRDTGELFF. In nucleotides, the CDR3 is TGTGCCAGCAGCGTTCGGACACGAGATACCGGGGAGCTGTTTTTT.

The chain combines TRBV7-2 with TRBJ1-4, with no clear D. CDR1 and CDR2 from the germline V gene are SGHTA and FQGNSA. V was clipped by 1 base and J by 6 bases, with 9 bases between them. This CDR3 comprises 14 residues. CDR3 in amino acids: CASSLGARDEKLFF. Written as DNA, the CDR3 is TGTGCCAGCAGCTTAGGGGCGCGGGATGAAAAACTGTTTTTT.

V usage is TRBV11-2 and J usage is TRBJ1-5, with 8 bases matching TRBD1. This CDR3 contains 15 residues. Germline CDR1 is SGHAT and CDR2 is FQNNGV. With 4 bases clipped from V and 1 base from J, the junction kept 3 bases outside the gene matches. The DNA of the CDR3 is TGTGCCAGCAGCTCTACAGGGGGAAGCAATCAGCCCCAGCATTTT. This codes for CASSSTGGSNQPQHF.

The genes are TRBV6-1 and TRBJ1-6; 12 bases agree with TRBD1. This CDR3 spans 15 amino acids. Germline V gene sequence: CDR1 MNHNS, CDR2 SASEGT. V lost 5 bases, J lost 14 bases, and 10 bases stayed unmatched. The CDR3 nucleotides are TGTGCCAGCAGTTCCAGGGGGACAGGGGGCGAGTCCCTCCACTTT. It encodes CASSSRGTGGESLHF.

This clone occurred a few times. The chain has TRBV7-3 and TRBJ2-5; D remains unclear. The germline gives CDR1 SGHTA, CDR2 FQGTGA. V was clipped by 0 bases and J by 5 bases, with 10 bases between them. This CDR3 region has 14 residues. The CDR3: CASSLTPRSETQYF. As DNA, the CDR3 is TGTGCCAGCAGCTTAACGCCCAGGTCCGAGACCCAGTACTTC.

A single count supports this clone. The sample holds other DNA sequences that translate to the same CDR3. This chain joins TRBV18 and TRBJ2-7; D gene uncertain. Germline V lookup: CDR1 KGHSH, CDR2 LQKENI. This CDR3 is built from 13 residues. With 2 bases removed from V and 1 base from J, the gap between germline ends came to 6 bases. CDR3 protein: CASSPGQSYEQYF. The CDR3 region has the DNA TGTGCCAGCTCACCAGGGCAGTCCTACGAGCAGTACTTC. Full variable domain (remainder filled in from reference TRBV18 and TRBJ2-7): NAGVMQNPRHLVRRRGQEARLRCSPMKGHSHVYWYRQLPEEGLKFMVYLQKENIIDESGMPKERFSAEFPKEGPSILRIQQVVRGDSAAYFCASSPGQSYEQYFGPGTRLTVT.

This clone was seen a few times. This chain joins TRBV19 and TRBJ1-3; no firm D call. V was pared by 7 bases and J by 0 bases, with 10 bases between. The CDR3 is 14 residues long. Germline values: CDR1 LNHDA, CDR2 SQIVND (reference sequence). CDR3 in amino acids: CASTPGFSGNTIYF. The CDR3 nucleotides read TGTGCCAGTACCCCGGGATTCTCTGGAAACACCATATATTTT.

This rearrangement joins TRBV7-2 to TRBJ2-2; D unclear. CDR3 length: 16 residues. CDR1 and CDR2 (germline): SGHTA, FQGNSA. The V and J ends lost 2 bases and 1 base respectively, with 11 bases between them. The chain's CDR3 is CASSLYDIQNTGELFF. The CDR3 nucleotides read TGTGCCAGCAGCTTATACGACATCCAGAACACCGGGGAGCTGTTTTTT.

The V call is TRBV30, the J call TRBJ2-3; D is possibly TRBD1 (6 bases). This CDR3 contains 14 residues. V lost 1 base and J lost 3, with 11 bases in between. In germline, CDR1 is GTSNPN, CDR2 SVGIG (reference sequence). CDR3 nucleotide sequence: TGTGCCTGGAGTGGGACAGCACCAACAGATACGCAGTATTTT. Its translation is CAWSGTAPTDTQYF.

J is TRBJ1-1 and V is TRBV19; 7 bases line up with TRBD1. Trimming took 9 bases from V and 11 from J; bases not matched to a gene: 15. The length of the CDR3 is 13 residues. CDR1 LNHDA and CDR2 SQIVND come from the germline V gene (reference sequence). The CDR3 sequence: CASRRTGPSTAFF. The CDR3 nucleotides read TGTGCCAGCCGGAGGACAGGTCCCTCTACGGCTTTCTTT.

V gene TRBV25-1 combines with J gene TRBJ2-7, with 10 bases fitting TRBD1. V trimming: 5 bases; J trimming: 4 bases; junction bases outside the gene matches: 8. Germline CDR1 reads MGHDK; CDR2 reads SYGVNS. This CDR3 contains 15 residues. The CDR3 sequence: CASSQMGQGTYEQYF. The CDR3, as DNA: TGTGCCAGCAGTCAAATGGGACAGGGGACATACGAGCAGTACTTC.

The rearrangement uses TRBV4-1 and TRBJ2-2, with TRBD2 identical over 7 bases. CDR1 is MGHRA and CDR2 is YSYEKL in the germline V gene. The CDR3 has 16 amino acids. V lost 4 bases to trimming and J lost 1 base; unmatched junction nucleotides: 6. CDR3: CASSPAWGGNTGELFF. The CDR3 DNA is TGCGCCAGCAGCCCTGCTTGGGGGGGGAACACCGGGGAGCTGTTTTTT.

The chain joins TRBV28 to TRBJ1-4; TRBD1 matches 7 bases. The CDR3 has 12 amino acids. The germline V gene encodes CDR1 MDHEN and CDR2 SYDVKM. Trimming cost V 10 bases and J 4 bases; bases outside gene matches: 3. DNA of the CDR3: TGTGCCATTAGGGACAGTAATGAAAAACTGTTTTTT. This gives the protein CAIRDSNEKLFF.